A selection of T cell receptor beta chains follows, all from one sample in a study of post-analysis software for immune sequencing data. TCRdb itself ran the PCR reads through MiXCR, one entry per CDR3 protein. There are about 540,000 distinct CDR3 sequences in the sample; around 34% occur only once, and less than 6% lies in the top ten. Sequenced input: blood. These receptors all come from a girl aged 2 to 17 with multiple sclerosis. Each CDR3 is given with its conserved first and last residue. Each record gives: J gene, clone size, D gene, V gene, CDR3 DNA, CDR3 protein. D genes are given only for firm matches. Clone size is shown for a subset of rows, as once, few, many or a class of expanded clone.

j_call: TRBJ2-3
clone_size: many
d_call: -
v_call: TRBV14
cdr3_nt: TGTGCCAGCAGCCAGACGGAGTATACGCAGTATTTT
cdr3_aa: CASSQTEYTQYF

j_call: TRBJ2-5
clone_size: -
d_call: -
v_call: TRBV4-2
cdr3_nt: TGTGCCAGCAGCCGATTCTTTGGTACGGGAGAGACCCAGTACTTC
cdr3_aa: CASSRFFGTGETQYF

j_call: TRBJ1-5
clone_size: few
d_call: TRBD1
v_call: TRBV6-2/TRBV6-3
cdr3_nt: TGTGCCAGCAGCCCCCGTGGCATGGGGGACAGGAATCAGCCCCAGCATTTT
cdr3_aa: CASSPRGMGDRNQPQHF

j_call: TRBJ2-7
clone_size: -
d_call: -
v_call: TRBV3-1
cdr3_nt: TGTGCCAGCAGCCAAGGGGCCGGGGAGCAGTACTTC
cdr3_aa: CASSQGAGEQYF

j_call: TRBJ2-3
clone_size: -
d_call: TRBD1
v_call: TRBV5-1
cdr3_nt: TGCGCCAGCAGCTTGGATCCCCGGGACAGGGCCACAGATACGCAGTATTTT
cdr3_aa: CASSLDPRDRATDTQYF

j_call: TRBJ1-4
clone_size: -
d_call: -
v_call: TRBV5-1
cdr3_nt: TGCGCCAGCAGCTTGTCGATACAGGAAAAACTGTTTTTT
cdr3_aa: CASSLSIQEKLFF

j_call: TRBJ1-2
clone_size: -
d_call: -
v_call: TRBV11-2
cdr3_nt: TGTGCCAGCAGCTTAGCCTCCGGGAGTAACTATGGCTACACCTTC
cdr3_aa: CASSLASGSNYGYTF

j_call: TRBJ2-5
clone_size: few
d_call: -
v_call: TRBV10-3
cdr3_nt: TGTGCCATCGGGGCAAGCGGTGGAGAGACCCAGTACTTC
cdr3_aa: CAIGASGGETQYF

j_call: TRBJ1-1
clone_size: many
d_call: -
v_call: TRBV4-2
cdr3_nt: TGTGCCAGCAGCCAAGAGACGCTTGGGACTTTGGGGGGTACTGAAGCTTTCTTT
cdr3_aa: CASSQETLGTLGGTEAFF

j_call: TRBJ1-4
clone_size: -
d_call: TRBD1
v_call: TRBV6-5
cdr3_nt: TGTGCCAGCAGTACGGATGGGAGGCGGACAGGACGGTTTTTT
cdr3_aa: CASSTDGRRTGRFF

j_call: TRBJ2-3
clone_size: -
d_call: -
v_call: TRBV24-1
cdr3_nt: TGTGCCACCAGTGTGGGCGGGTCTAGCACAGATACGCAGTATTTT
cdr3_aa: CATSVGGSSTDTQYF

j_call: TRBJ1-1
clone_size: -
d_call: -
v_call: TRBV5-1
cdr3_nt: TGCGCCAGCCGCTCGGGGGAAAACACTGAAGCTTTCTTT
cdr3_aa: CASRSGENTEAFF

j_call: TRBJ1-2
clone_size: -
d_call: TRBD1
v_call: TRBV7-6
cdr3_nt: TGTGCCAGCAGCTTAGGAGGGACAGGGGTTAGCGGCTACACCTTC
cdr3_aa: CASSLGGTGVSGYTF

j_call: TRBJ2-7
clone_size: -
d_call: TRBD1
v_call: TRBV15
cdr3_nt: TGTGCCACCAGCAGAGGGGACAGGGGATCCTACGAGCAGTACTTC
cdr3_aa: CATSRGDRGSYEQYF

j_call: TRBJ2-5
clone_size: -
d_call: -
v_call: TRBV6-5
cdr3_nt: TGTGCCAGCAGCTTCATAGCGAGTCAAGAGACCCAGTACTTC
cdr3_aa: CASSFIASQETQYF

j_call: TRBJ2-6
clone_size: -
d_call: -
v_call: TRBV5-1
cdr3_nt: TGCGCCAGCAGCTCGCACTCTGGGGCCAACGTCCTGACTTTC
cdr3_aa: CASSSHSGANVLTF

j_call: TRBJ1-1
clone_size: -
d_call: -
v_call: TRBV5-1
cdr3_nt: TGCGCCAGCAGCTTGGAGCCGTCGCGGAACACTGAAGCTTTCTTT
cdr3_aa: CASSLEPSRNTEAFF

j_call: TRBJ2-7
clone_size: few
d_call: -
v_call: TRBV3-1
cdr3_nt: TGTGCCAGCAGCCAGCCGGGACTCCGGGAGCAGTACTTC
cdr3_aa: CASSQPGLREQYF

j_call: TRBJ2-1
clone_size: -
d_call: TRBD1
v_call: TRBV11-2
cdr3_nt: TGTGCCAGCAGCTCCCAGGGGGCAAATGAGCAGTTCTTC
cdr3_aa: CASSSQGANEQFF

j_call: TRBJ2-5
clone_size: -
d_call: -
v_call: TRBV5-1
cdr3_nt: TGCGCCAGCAGCTTGGGGTCGTCCACAGAGACCCAGTACTTC
cdr3_aa: CASSLGSSTETQYF

j_call: TRBJ2-7
clone_size: -
d_call: -
v_call: TRBV6-1
cdr3_nt: TGTGCCTGCAGTCCACCCTGGGGGGCAAGAAACTCCGAGCAGTACTTC
cdr3_aa: CACSPPWGARNSEQYF

j_call: TRBJ2-3
clone_size: -
d_call: TRBD2
v_call: TRBV20-1
cdr3_nt: TGCAGTGCTATAAAAGGGACTACCCTAGTGACAGATACGCAGTATTTT
cdr3_aa: CSAIKGTTLVTDTQYF

j_call: TRBJ2-1
clone_size: -
d_call: TRBD1
v_call: TRBV10-1
cdr3_nt: TGCGCCAGCAGGTACGCCGGGACAGGGGACAATGAGCAGTTCTTC
cdr3_aa: CASRYAGTGDNEQFF

j_call: TRBJ1-2
clone_size: -
d_call: TRBD1
v_call: TRBV12-3/TRBV12-4
cdr3_nt: TGTGCCAGCAGTTTAGGGACAGGGGGGATTGGCTACACCTTC
cdr3_aa: CASSLGTGGIGYTF

j_call: TRBJ2-5
clone_size: -
d_call: -
v_call: TRBV12-3/TRBV12-4
cdr3_nt: TGTGCCAGCAGTTTAGCGCTTGGGGGGCAAGAGACCCAGTACTTC
cdr3_aa: CASSLALGGQETQYF

j_call: TRBJ2-1
clone_size: few
d_call: TRBD2
v_call: TRBV3-1
cdr3_nt: TGTGCCAGCAGCACCGACAGGGGACTAGCGGGGGCCTACAATGAGCAGTTCTTC
cdr3_aa: CASSTDRGLAGAYNEQFF

j_call: TRBJ2-3
clone_size: many
d_call: TRBD2
v_call: TRBV4-2
cdr3_nt: TGTGCCAGCAGCCAGGTTACTAGCGGGGGTAGCACAGATACGCAGTATTTT
cdr3_aa: CASSQVTSGGSTDTQYF

j_call: TRBJ2-5
clone_size: few
d_call: -
v_call: TRBV13
cdr3_nt: TGTGCCAGCAGCCCAGGGATTGATCGGGAGACCCAGTACTTC
cdr3_aa: CASSPGIDRETQYF

j_call: TRBJ2-5
clone_size: few
d_call: -
v_call: TRBV4-1
cdr3_nt: TGCGCCAGCAGCCAAGTTGGCAGGGGCACAGAGACCCAGTACTTC
cdr3_aa: CASSQVGRGTETQYF

j_call: TRBJ2-3
clone_size: few
d_call: -
v_call: TRBV3-1
cdr3_nt: TGTGCCAGCAGCGTCAAGACAGAACCCACAGATACGCAGTATTTT
cdr3_aa: CASSVKTEPTDTQYF

j_call: TRBJ1-2
clone_size: -
d_call: -
v_call: TRBV28
cdr3_nt: TGTGCCAGCAGTTCGCTAGGGACGGTCTATGGCTACACCTTC
cdr3_aa: CASSSLGTVYGYTF

j_call: TRBJ1-2
clone_size: -
d_call: TRBD1
v_call: TRBV12-3/TRBV12-4
cdr3_nt: TGTGCCAGCAGTTTCGGCTTCAGGGGGGGACCTAACTATGGCTACACCTTC
cdr3_aa: CASSFGFRGGPNYGYTF

j_call: TRBJ2-1
clone_size: -
d_call: -
v_call: TRBV5-1
cdr3_nt: TGCGCCAGCAGCTTGGGGGACACATCCTACAATGAGCAGTTCTTC
cdr3_aa: CASSLGDTSYNEQFF

j_call: TRBJ2-3
clone_size: -
d_call: -
v_call: TRBV24-1
cdr3_nt: TGTGCCACCAGGGATTTGTTCACAGATACGCAGTATTTT
cdr3_aa: CATRDLFTDTQYF

j_call: TRBJ2-7
clone_size: -
d_call: -
v_call: TRBV7-9
cdr3_nt: TGTGCCAGCAGCGCTAGGACCCGCTCCTACGAGCAGTACTTC
cdr3_aa: CASSARTRSYEQYF

j_call: TRBJ2-5
clone_size: few
d_call: TRBD2
v_call: TRBV12-3/TRBV12-4
cdr3_nt: TGTGCCAGCAGTCCCCACCGACTAGCGGGGGACCAAGAGACCCAGTACTTC
cdr3_aa: CASSPHRLAGDQETQYF

j_call: TRBJ2-5
clone_size: few
d_call: -
v_call: TRBV5-1
cdr3_nt: TGCGCCAGCAGCTCAGGTTCTGCCCAAGAGACCCAGTACTTC
cdr3_aa: CASSSGSAQETQYF

j_call: TRBJ2-3
clone_size: -
d_call: TRBD2
v_call: TRBV3-1
cdr3_nt: TGTGCCAGCAGCGAAATGACTAGCGGGGGTGATACGCAGTATTTT
cdr3_aa: CASSEMTSGGDTQYF

j_call: TRBJ1-2
clone_size: -
d_call: -
v_call: TRBV29-1
cdr3_nt: TGCAGCGTCGCAGGGGAAGGTCTTTATGGCTACACCTTC
cdr3_aa: CSVAGEGLYGYTF

j_call: TRBJ2-5
clone_size: many
d_call: -
v_call: TRBV9
cdr3_nt: TGTGCCAGCAGCGTAGGGGGTAGCCGGGCGGTTCAAGAGACCCAGTACTTC
cdr3_aa: CASSVGGSRAVQETQYF

j_call: TRBJ2-5
clone_size: -
d_call: TRBD2
v_call: TRBV2
cdr3_nt: TGTGCCAGCAGCCCGGGACTACCTCCCCGGGAGCAGTACTTC
cdr3_aa: CASSPGLPPREQYF

j_call: TRBJ1-2
clone_size: -
d_call: -
v_call: TRBV12-3/TRBV12-4
cdr3_nt: TGTGCCAGCAGTTTGTTGCCGGGAGGAACTAACTATGGCTACACCTTC
cdr3_aa: CASSLLPGGTNYGYTF

j_call: TRBJ2-7
clone_size: few
d_call: -
v_call: TRBV19
cdr3_nt: TGTGCCAGTAGTATCGCTCACTCCTCATCCTACGAGCAGTACTTC
cdr3_aa: CASSIAHSSSYEQYF

j_call: TRBJ2-2
clone_size: -
d_call: -
v_call: TRBV11-2
cdr3_nt: TGTGCCAGCAGCTTAAGAGTTGGGGAGCTGTTTTTT
cdr3_aa: CASSLRVGELFF

j_call: TRBJ1-5
clone_size: -
d_call: -
v_call: TRBV7-2
cdr3_nt: TGTGCCAGCAGCTCAGGTCAGGATTGGAGGCAGCCCCAGCATTTT
cdr3_aa: CASSSGQDWRQPQHF

j_call: TRBJ1-2
clone_size: -
d_call: -
v_call: TRBV20-1
cdr3_nt: TGCAGTGCACGAACCGGGCCCCCCAATGGCTACACCTTC
cdr3_aa: CSARTGPPNGYTF

j_call: TRBJ1-2
clone_size: -
d_call: TRBD1
v_call: TRBV4-1
cdr3_nt: TGCGCCAGCAGCCAAGACCCCGGGACAGCATATGGCTACACCTTC
cdr3_aa: CASSQDPGTAYGYTF

j_call: TRBJ2-7
clone_size: -
d_call: TRBD2
v_call: TRBV9
cdr3_nt: TGTACCAGCAGCATGAGCGGGGGGGCGGGCTACGAGCAGTACTTC
cdr3_aa: CTSSMSGGAGYEQYF

j_call: TRBJ1-2
clone_size: once
d_call: -
v_call: TRBV20-1
cdr3_nt: TGCAGTGCTAGACACAGGATAATTGGCTACACCTTC
cdr3_aa: CSARHRIIGYTF

j_call: TRBJ2-3
clone_size: -
d_call: -
v_call: TRBV28
cdr3_nt: TGTGCCAGCAGAGGTAGGAGGGGGCGCGGCACAGATACGCAGTATTTT
cdr3_aa: CASRGRRGRGTDTQYF